This T cell receptor (beta chain) was retrieved from a study of T-cell memory formation after mild COVID-19. Study-wide context: Across donors, TCR clusters were largely donor specific.

This clonotype has a handful of counts. In TCRdb, the 5' RACE reads were re-called with MiXCR into one record per CDR3 protein. The sample contains roughly 450,000 distinct CDR3 sequences, approximately 18% of which appear only once. V was shortened by 6 bases and J by 0 bases, with 12 bases between the two germline ends. The CDR3 has 15 residues. CDR1 is SQVTM, CDR2 ANQGSEA, per germline. This rearrangement joins TRBV29-1 to TRBJ2-6; TRBD1 might be the D (6 bases). This receptor was taken from an adult woman who had mild COVID-19 (a few samples of this study predate the infection). Cell type and time point are not known. The sample comprised PBMCs or a T cell subset sorted from them (not recorded which). The CDR3 sequence is CSVAGQPSGANVLTF. The CDR3 bases are TGCAGCGTAGCAGGACAGCCCTCTGGGGCCAACGTCCTGACTTTC.